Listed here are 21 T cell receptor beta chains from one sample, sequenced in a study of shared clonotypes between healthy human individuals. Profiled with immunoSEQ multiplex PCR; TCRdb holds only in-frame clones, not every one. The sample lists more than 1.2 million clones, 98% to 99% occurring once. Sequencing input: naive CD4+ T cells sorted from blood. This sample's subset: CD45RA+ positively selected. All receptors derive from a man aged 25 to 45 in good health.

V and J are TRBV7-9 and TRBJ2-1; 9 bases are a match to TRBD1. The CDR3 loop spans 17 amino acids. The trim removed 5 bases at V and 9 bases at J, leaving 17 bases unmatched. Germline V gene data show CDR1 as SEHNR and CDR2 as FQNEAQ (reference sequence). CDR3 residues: CASSHLVAVQTGGEQFF. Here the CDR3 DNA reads TGTGCCAGCAGCCACTTGGTAGCGGTTCAGACAGGGGGTGAGCAGTTCTTC.

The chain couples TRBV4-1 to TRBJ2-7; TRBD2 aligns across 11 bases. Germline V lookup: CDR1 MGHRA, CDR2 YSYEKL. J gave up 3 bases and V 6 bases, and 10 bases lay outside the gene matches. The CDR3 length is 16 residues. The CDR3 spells CASRGLASGRNYEQYF. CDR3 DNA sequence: TGCGCCAGCAGGGGTCTTGCTAGCGGGAGGAACTACGAGCAGTACTTC.

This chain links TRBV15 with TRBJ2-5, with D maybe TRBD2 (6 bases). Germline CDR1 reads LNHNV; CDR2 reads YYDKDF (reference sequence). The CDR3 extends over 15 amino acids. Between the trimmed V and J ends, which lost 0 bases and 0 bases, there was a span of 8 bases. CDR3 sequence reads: CATSRDREYQETQYF. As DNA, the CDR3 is TGTGCCACCAGCAGAGATCGGGAGTACCAAGAGACCCAGTACTTC. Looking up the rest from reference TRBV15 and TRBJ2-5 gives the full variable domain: DAMVIQNPRYQVTQFGKPVTLSCSQTLNHNVMYWYQQKSSQAPKLLFHYYDKDFNNEADTPDNFQSRRPNTSFCFLDIRSPGLGDTAMYLCATSRDREYQETQYFGPGTRLLVL.

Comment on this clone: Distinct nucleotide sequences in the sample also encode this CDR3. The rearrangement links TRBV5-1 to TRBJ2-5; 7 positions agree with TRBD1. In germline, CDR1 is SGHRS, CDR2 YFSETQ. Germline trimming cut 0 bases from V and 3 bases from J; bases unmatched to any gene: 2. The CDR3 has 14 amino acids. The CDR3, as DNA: TGCGCCAGCAGCTTGGCCGGGACAGAAGAGACCCAGTACTTC. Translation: CASSLAGTEETQYF.

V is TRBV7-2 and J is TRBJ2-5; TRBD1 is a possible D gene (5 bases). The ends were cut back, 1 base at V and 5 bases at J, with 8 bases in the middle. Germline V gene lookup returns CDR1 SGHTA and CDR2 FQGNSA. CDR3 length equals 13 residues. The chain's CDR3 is CASSLGPGETQYF. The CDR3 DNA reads TGTGCCAGCAGCTTAGGCCCAGGGGAGACCCAGTACTTC.

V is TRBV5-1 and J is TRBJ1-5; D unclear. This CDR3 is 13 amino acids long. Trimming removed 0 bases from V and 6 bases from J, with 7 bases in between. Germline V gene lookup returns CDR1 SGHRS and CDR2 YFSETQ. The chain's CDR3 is CASSLEYGQPQHF. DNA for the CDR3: TGCGCCAGCAGCTTGGAATACGGTCAGCCCCAGCATTTT.

The CDR3 nucleotides read TGTGCCACCAGCAGAGATGGGGAGGGGTCGGCTCAGCCCCAGCATTTT. Translated, it gives CATSRDGEGSAQPQHF. The V and J genes are TRBV15 and TRBJ1-5; maybe TRBD1 (5 bases). The germline V gene encodes CDR1 LNHNV and CDR2 YYDKDF (reference sequence). The CDR3 spans 16 residues. V lost 0 bases, J lost 6 bases, and 15 bases lay in between. The variable domain in full, with the rest retrieved from reference TRBV15 and TRBJ1-5, is DAMVIQNPRYQVTQFGKPVTLSCSQTLNHNVMYWYQQKSSQAPKLLFHYYDKDFNNEADTPDNFQSRRPNTSFCFLDIRSPGLGDTAMYLCATSRDGEGSAQPQHFGDGTRLSIL.

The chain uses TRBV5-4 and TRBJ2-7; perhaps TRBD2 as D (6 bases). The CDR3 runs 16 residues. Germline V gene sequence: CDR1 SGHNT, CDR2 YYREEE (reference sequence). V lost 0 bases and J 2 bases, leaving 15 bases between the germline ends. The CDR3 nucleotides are TGTGCCAGCAGCTTGGATGGGCCGGGAGAGACCTACGAGCAGTACTTC. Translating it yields CASSLDGPGETYEQYF.

The CDR3 bases are TGTGCCAGCAGTCAACAGGACAATGAGCAGTTCTTC. Translation: CASSQQDNEQFF. This chain connects TRBV6-1 to TRBJ2-1, with D perhaps TRBD1 (5 bases). Germline CDR1 is MNHNS and CDR2 is SASEGT. The CDR3 consists of 12 residues. With 5 bases removed from V and 5 bases from J, the gap between germline ends came to 7 bases.

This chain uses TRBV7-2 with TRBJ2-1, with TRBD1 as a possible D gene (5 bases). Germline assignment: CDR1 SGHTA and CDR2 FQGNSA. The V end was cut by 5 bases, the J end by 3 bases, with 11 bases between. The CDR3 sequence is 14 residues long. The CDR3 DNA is TGTGCCAGCAGCCCCGACAGAAACTACAATGAGCAGTTCTTC. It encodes CASSPDRNYNEQFF. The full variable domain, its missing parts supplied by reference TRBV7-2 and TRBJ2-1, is GAGVSQSPSNKVTEKGKDVELRCDPISGHTALYWYRQSLGQGLEFLIYFQGNSAPDKSGLPSDRFSAERTGGSVSTLTIQRTQQEDSAVYLCASSPDRNYNEQFFGPGTRLTVL.

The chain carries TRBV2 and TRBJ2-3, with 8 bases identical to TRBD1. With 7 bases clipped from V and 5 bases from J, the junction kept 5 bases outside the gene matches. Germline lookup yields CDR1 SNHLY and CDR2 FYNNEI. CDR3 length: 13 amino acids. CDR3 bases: TGTGCCAGCACCGAGGGGACAGGAGATACGCAGTATTTT. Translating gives CASTEGTGDTQYF.

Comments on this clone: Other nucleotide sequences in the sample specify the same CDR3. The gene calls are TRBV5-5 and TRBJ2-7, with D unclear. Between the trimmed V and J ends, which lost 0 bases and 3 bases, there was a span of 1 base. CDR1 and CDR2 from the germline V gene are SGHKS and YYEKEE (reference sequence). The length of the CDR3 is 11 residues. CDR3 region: CASSLVYEQYF. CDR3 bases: TGTGCCAGCAGCTTGGTCTACGAGCAGTACTTC.

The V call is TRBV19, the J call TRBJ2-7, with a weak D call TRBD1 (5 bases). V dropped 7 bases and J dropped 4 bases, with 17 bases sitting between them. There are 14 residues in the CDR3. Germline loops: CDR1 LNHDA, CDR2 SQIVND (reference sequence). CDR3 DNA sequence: TGTGCCAGTAAACCTAGGGGATTCGGGTACGAGCAGTACTTC. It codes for CASKPRGFGYEQYF. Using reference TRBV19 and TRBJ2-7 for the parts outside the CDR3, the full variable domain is DGGITQSPKYLFRKEGQNVTLSCEQNLNHDAMYWYRQDPGQGLRLIYYSQIVNDFQKGDIAEGYSVSREKKESFPLTVTSAQKNPTAFYLCASKPRGFGYEQYFGPGTRLTVT.

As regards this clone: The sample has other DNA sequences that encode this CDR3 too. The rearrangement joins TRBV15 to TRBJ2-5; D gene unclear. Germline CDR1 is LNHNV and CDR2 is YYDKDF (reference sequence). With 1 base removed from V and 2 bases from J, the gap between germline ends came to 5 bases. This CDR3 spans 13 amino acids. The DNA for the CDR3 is TGTGCCACCAGCAGAGGCCAGCAAGAGACCCAGTACTTC. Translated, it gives CATSRGQQETQYF.

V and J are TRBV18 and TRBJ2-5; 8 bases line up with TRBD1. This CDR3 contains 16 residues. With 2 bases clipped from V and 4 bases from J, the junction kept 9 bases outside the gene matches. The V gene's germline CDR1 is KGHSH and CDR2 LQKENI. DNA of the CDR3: TGTGCCAGCTCACCATGGACAGGGTCGGCGAGAGAGACCCAGTACTTC. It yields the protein CASSPWTGSARETQYF.

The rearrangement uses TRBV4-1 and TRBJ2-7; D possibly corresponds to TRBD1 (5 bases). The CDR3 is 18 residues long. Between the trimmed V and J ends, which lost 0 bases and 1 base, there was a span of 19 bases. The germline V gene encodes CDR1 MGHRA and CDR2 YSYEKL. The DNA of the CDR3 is TGCGCCAGCAGCCAAGAACCCCCGTCTGTAGACAGATCCTACGAGCAGTACTTC. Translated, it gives CASSQEPPSVDRSYEQYF.

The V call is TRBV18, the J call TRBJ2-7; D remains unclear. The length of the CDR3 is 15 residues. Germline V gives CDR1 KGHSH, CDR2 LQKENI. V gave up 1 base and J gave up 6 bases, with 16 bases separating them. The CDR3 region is CASSPLSPVIAEQYF. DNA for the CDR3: TGTGCCAGCTCACCACTATCTCCCGTTATCGCCGAGCAGTACTTC.

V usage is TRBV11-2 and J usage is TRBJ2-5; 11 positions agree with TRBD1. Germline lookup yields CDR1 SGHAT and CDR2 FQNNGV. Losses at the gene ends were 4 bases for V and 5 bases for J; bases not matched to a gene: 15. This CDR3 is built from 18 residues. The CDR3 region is CASSSGRPGQGAWETQYF. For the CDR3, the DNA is TGTGCCAGCAGCTCGGGTAGACCCGGACAGGGGGCATGGGAGACCCAGTACTTC.

The CDR3 is CASSRPGGSTDTQYF. The CDR3 region has the DNA TGTGCCAGCTCCCGTCCCGGGGGAAGCACAGATACGCAGTATTTT. The chain joins TRBV18 to TRBJ2-3; tentatively, D is TRBD2 (6 bases). Germline CDR1 reads KGHSH; CDR2 reads LQKENI. Between the trimmed V and J ends, which lost 6 bases and 0 bases, there was a span of 13 bases. The CDR3 has 15 residues.

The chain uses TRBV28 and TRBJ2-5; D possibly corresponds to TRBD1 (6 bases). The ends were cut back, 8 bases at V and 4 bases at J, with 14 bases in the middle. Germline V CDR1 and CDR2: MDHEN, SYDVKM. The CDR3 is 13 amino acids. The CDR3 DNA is TGTGCCAGCCAGGGCAGGGGTATAGAGACCCAGTACTTC. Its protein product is CASQGRGIETQYF.

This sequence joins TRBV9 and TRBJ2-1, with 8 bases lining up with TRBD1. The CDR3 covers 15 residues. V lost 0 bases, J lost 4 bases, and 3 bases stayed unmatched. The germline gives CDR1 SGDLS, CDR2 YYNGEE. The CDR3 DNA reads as TGTGCCAGCAGCGTAGAGGGGACAGGTTACAATGAGCAGTTCTTC. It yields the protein CASSVEGTGYNEQFF.